This T cell receptor (beta chain) derives from a study of identical twins' blood T cells. Via MiXCR, TCRdb re-called the 5' RACE reads, giving one row per CDR3 protein. The data show 400,000 or so distinct CDR3 sequences, about 28% seen once. J gave up 15 bases and V 3 bases, and 4 bases lay outside the gene matches. Germline CDR1 and CDR2: MNHNS and SASEGT. The CDR3 is 12 residues long. This clonotype was observed many times. Sequencing was done on a sample of PBMCs. This TCR was recovered from a woman aged 18-50 years in good health. The genes are TRBV6-1 and TRBJ1-6; 8 bases fit TRBD1. The CDR3 DNA follows: TGTGCCAGCAGTGATCTCAGGGGGCTCCTCCACTTT. Translation: CASSDLRGLLHF.